The rows below give T cell receptor beta chains drawn from one sample of a study of identical twins. Via MiXCR, TCRdb re-called the 5' RACE reads, giving one row per CDR3 protein. In the table there are a few hundred thousand distinct CDR3 sequences, about 12% of which are singletons. The sample was also linked to a second study, of yellow fever vaccine responses in identical twins.

The sequenced sample was CD8+ T cells sorted from blood. Receptors were obtained from a woman younger than 30 in good health. Each CDR3 is given with its conserved first and last residue. The order of the fields is clone size, J gene, V gene, D gene, CDR3 DNA, CDR3 protein. A D gene is named only where the DNA matches it firmly. The listing skips clone size in some rows; elsewhere it reads once, few, many or a size class.

>.|TRBJ2-2|TRBV12-5|.
TGTGCTAGTGGTAACCGACAGGGAGGCGGCACCGGGGAGCTGTTTTTT
CASGNRQGGGTGELFF
>many|TRBJ2-1|TRBV7-9|TRBD1
TGTGCCAGCAGCTTCCCCCATGGACAGGGGGCGAATGAGCAGTTCTTC
CASSFPHGQGANEQFF
>few|TRBJ2-1|TRBV12-3/TRBV12-4|.
TGTGCCAGCAGTTCGCCTATCGATCAAAACGATGAGCAGTTCTTC
CASSSPIDQNDEQFF
>.|TRBJ2-1|TRBV4-1|.
TGCGCCAGCAGCCCCCTACGTCGGGGGAATCGGTCCTACAATGAGCAGTTCTTC
CASSPLRRGNRSYNEQFF
>few|TRBJ2-7|TRBV12-3/TRBV12-4|TRBD2
TGTGCCAGCTGTCCAGGGGGTGGGACTAGCGGGAAGGCTTTCTACGAGCAGTACTTC
CASCPGGGTSGKAFYEQYF
>.|TRBJ2-1|TRBV2|TRBD2
TGTGCCAGCAGCTCGCGGATAGCGGGAGGGCCCAGTGAGCAGTTCTTC
CASSSRIAGGPSEQFF
>few|TRBJ2-2|TRBV28|TRBD1
TGTGCCAGCAATTACGGCCAGGGGGCTACGGAGCTGTTTTTT
CASNYGQGATELFF
>.|TRBJ2-3|TRBV13|TRBD2
TGTGCCAGCAGCTTTGGACTAGCGGTCCCCCGAGATACGCAGTATTTT
CASSFGLAVPRDTQYF
>.|TRBJ2-3|TRBV2|.
TGTGCCAGCAGTGAATGGGGCGGGACTCGAGATACGCAGTATTTT
CASSEWGGTRDTQYF
>many|TRBJ1-1|TRBV3-1|TRBD1
TGTGCCAGCAGTTACATCCCGGGACAGGGCCTGAACACTGAAGCTTTCTTT
CASSYIPGQGLNTEAFF
>few|TRBJ2-1|TRBV5-1|.
TGCGCCAGCAGCTTGGCAGGACAGCCCAATGAGCAGTTCTTC
CASSLAGQPNEQFF
>few|TRBJ2-1|TRBV10-3|TRBD2
TGTGCCATCAGGGACGGACTAGCGGGTTTGGATGAGCAGTTCTTC
CAIRDGLAGLDEQFF
>.|TRBJ2-3|TRBV7-9|TRBD2
TGTGCCAGCAGCCCGGCGGGGGGCGGACCTCCAGATACGCAGTATTTT
CASSPAGGGPPDTQYF
>.|TRBJ2-1|TRBV6-1|.
TGTGCCAGCAGTGAAGCTGAAACTAGACCCCCCGTCTTC
CASSEAETRPPVF
>.|TRBJ2-3|TRBV27|.
TGTGCCAGCAGCCCACGGAGGGATCGCACAGATACGCAGTATTTT
CASSPRRDRTDTQYF
>many|TRBJ1-5|TRBV7-9|.
TGTGCCAGCAGCTTTGAGGGTCAGCCCCAGCATTTT
CASSFEGQPQHF
>.|TRBJ1-1|TRBV7-9|TRBD1
TGTGCCAGCAGCTCGACAGGGTTACGGACTGAAGCTTTCTTT
CASSSTGLRTEAFF
>.|TRBJ2-1|TRBV6-5|TRBD2
TGTGCCAGCAGTTATTGGGTCGCGGGGGGGAACAATGAGCAGTTCTTC
CASSYWVAGGNNEQFF
>.|TRBJ2-3|TRBV3-1|TRBD2
TGTGCCAGCAGCACACAGCGGGGGGGCCACTGGGGGGGCACAGATACGCAGTATTTT
CASSTQRGGHWGGTDTQYF
>few|TRBJ1-1|TRBV4-1|TRBD1
TGCGCCAGCAGCCAGGCGAGACAGGGTTTGTCCACTGAAGCTTTCTTT
CASSQARQGLSTEAFF
>.|TRBJ2-3|TRBV7-3|.
TGTGCCAGCAGCCAAAGCGGTGGGGATCCAGCAGATACGCAGTATTTT
CASSQSGGDPADTQYF
>.|TRBJ2-1|TRBV11-2|.
TGTGCCAGCAGCTCCCCGCAATTTCCGGGCCAAGGAACCTACAATGAGCAGTTCTTC
CASSSPQFPGQGTYNEQFF
>.|TRBJ2-7|TRBV4-1|.
TGCGCCAGCAGCCAGGCTACTAGGGACTACGAGCAGTACTTC
CASSQATRDYEQYF
>few|TRBJ2-3|TRBV6-1|.
TGTGCCAGCAATCAGGGGCGAGACACAGATACGCAGTATTTT
CASNQGRDTDTQYF
>many|TRBJ2-7|TRBV20-1|.
TGCAGTGCTAGGGGGAGGAGGGAGCAGTACTTC
CSARGRREQYF
>few|TRBJ1-1|TRBV5-1|.
TGCGCCAGCAGCTTGGGTTCAGGGTTGGGGAAGAACACTGAAGCTTTCTTT
CASSLGSGLGKNTEAFF
>few|TRBJ2-3|TRBV7-6|.
TGTGCCAGCAGCTTAGGGGTTGGGGCAGATACGCAGTATTTT
CASSLGVGADTQYF
>few|TRBJ1-2|TRBV25-1|.
TGTGCCAGCAGTGTGGAGAATAACTATGGCTACACCTTC
CASSVENNYGYTF
>.|TRBJ2-5|TRBV11-2|TRBD1
TGTGCCAGCAGCTTGCCGGAGACAGGGGGTTTGGGGGAGACCCAGTACTTC
CASSLPETGGLGETQYF
>few|TRBJ2-1|TRBV20-1|.
TGCAGTGCTAGCGGCGGGGTAAATGAGCAGTTCTTC
CSASGGVNEQFF
>few|TRBJ2-1|TRBV6-5|TRBD2
TGTGCCATCGGGACTAGGGACAATGAGCAGTTCTTC
CAIGTRDNEQFF
>.|TRBJ2-3|TRBV5-1|.
TGCGCCAGCAGCTTGGGGGGACCCCAAGGGGGCACAGATACGCAGTATTTT
CASSLGGPQGGTDTQYF
>.|TRBJ2-4|TRBV28|.
TGTGCCAGCAGTTCGCAGGGATTAAACATTCAGTACTTC
CASSSQGLNIQYF
>many|TRBJ2-2|TRBV12-3/TRBV12-4|.
TGTGCCAGCAGTTATACAAGTGCCACCGGGGAGCTGTTTTTT
CASSYTSATGELFF
>few|TRBJ2-3|TRBV12-3/TRBV12-4|.
TGTGCCAGCAGGGGCCCACCCCGCACAGATACGCAGTATTTT
CASRGPPRTDTQYF
>few|TRBJ1-2|TRBV4-1|.
TGCGCCAGCAGCCCCGTGGGGCAGCCACATGGCTACACCTTC
CASSPVGQPHGYTF
>few|TRBJ2-1|TRBV7-2|.
TGTGCCAGCAGAGGGGACTTCCCCTACGAGCAGTTCTTC
CASRGDFPYEQFF
>few|TRBJ2-2|TRBV7-3|TRBD2
TGTGCCAGCAGCTCTCTCGTAGTAGCGGGAGTTTACACCGGGGAGCTGTTTTTT
CASSSLVVAGVYTGELFF
>.|TRBJ2-7|TRBV2|.
TGTGCCAGCGGACAAGGGACATTAACCTACGAGCAGTACTTC
CASGQGTLTYEQYF
>.|TRBJ2-2|TRBV11-2|TRBD2
TGTGCCAGCAGCTTAGATTCCCTTAGCGGGAGTCCTCTTACCGGGGAGCTGTTTTTT
CASSLDSLSGSPLTGELFF
>few|TRBJ1-1|TRBV12-3/TRBV12-4|.
TGTGCCAGCACCCCGGCGGGGGCGGGCACTGAAGCTTTCTTT
CASTPAGAGTEAFF
>few|TRBJ1-1|TRBV15|TRBD1
TGTGCCACCAGCAGAGATGGGACAGGGGGTACTGAAGCTTTCTTT
CATSRDGTGGTEAFF
>.|TRBJ2-3|TRBV27|TRBD1
TGTGCCAGCAGTTTAGGATATACAGGGGGGAATACGCAGTATTTT
CASSLGYTGGNTQYF
>.|TRBJ1-4|TRBV5-1|.
TGCGCCAGCAGCAGGACCCCCGCAACTAATGAAAAACTGTTTTTT
CASSRTPATNEKLFF
>many|TRBJ2-7|TRBV12-3/TRBV12-4|.
TGTGCCAGCAGTCCTGGCCCAGCCTACGAGCAGTACTTC
CASSPGPAYEQYF
>few|TRBJ2-5|TRBV7-6|.
TGTGCCAGCAGCTTAGAAGTCCAGTCCCAAGAGACCCAGTACTTC
CASSLEVQSQETQYF
>few|TRBJ2-5|TRBV12-3/TRBV12-4|.
TGTGCCAGCAGCCAGGGGGGGGCTAGGGAGACCCAGTACTTC
CASSQGGARETQYF
>few|TRBJ2-1|TRBV4-1|TRBD1
TGCGCCAGCAGCCCTACAGACAGGGAAAATTACAATGAGCAGTTCTTC
CASSPTDRENYNEQFF
>many|TRBJ2-5|TRBV4-1|TRBD2
TGCGCCAGCAGCGGGGCCGGGGGAGGGATACAAGAGACCCAGTACTTC
CASSGAGGGIQETQYF